This T cell receptor (beta chain) is drawn from a study of regulatory T cells in long-lasting Graves disease. Time point in this sample: newly diagnosed GD, antithyroid drugs for less than 3 months. PBMCs provided the RNA from which the TCR library was made. The CDR3 is made up of 18 amino acids. J was trimmed by 7 bases and V by 2 bases; bases with no gene match: 15. The germline CDR1 and CDR2 sequences are SEHNR and FQNEAQ (reference sequence). Building the TCR beta libraries relied on iRepertoire HTBI primers, and CDR3 regions underwent Arm-PCR. TCRdb ran MiXCR on the multiplex PCR reads and lists one entry per CDR3 protein. The table lists about 420,000 distinct CDR3 sequences, roughly 15% of them singletons. This sample also belongs to another study, concerning T cells in Graves' hyperthyroidism and ophthalmopathy.

The sequence came from a woman between 18 and 30 years old with Graves disease. This chain joins TRBV7-9 and TRBJ2-2, with TRBD2 matching over 8 bases. The source material was peripheral blood mononuclear cells (PBMCs), sampled at new diagnosis, from a patient treated with antithyroid drugs. The CDR3 sequence: CASSLLPITGGNYGELFF. CDR3 nucleotides: TGTGCCAGCAGCTTACTCCCCATAACGGGAGGGAATTACGGGGAGCTGTTTTTT.